Below, 29 T cell receptor beta chains from the same sample are listed, as sequenced in a study of blood T cell repertoires in COVID-19. This table comes from immunoSEQ multiplex PCR, and its TCRdb copy is limited to in-frame clones, with some not included. The repertoire has 270,000 or so clones, about 90% of them found once; the top ten carry approximately 2.1%. Sequenced: peripheral blood. The receptors stem from a woman aged 55 to 70 with COVID-19, enrolled during active disease.

A single count supports this clone. The chain recombines TRBV19 with TRBJ1-5; 7 nucleotides align to TRBD1. V was pared by 6 bases and J by 0 bases, with 17 bases of the junction left unmatched. The CDR3 consists of 19 residues. CDR1 and CDR2 (germline): LNHDA, SQIVND (reference sequence). The CDR3 DNA is TGTGCCAGTAGGAGTCCCCCGGGACAGTTTCTTTATAGCAATCAGCCCCAGCATTTT. Translating gives CASRSPPGQFLYSNQPQHF.

J is TRBJ2-2 and V is TRBV27; 7 bases line up with TRBD1. CDR3 size: 16 residues. Per germline, CDR1 MNHEY and CDR2 SMNVEV (reference sequence). Trimming removed 2 bases from V and 5 bases from J; junction bases left unmatched: 8. CDR3 nucleotide sequence: TGTGCCAGCAGTTTAAGGGACAGCCCTAAAACCGGGGAGCTGTTTTTT. Its protein is CASSLRDSPKTGELFF.

The V and J genes are TRBV4-2 and TRBJ1-1; D gene uncertain. V was clipped by 0 bases and J by 4 bases, with 12 bases between them. This CDR3 region has 15 residues. Looked up from germline, CDR1 is LGHNA and CDR2 is YNFKEQ. CDR3 nucleotides: TGTGCCAGCAGCCAAGAGTGGGCCGGGATCACTGAAGCTTTCTTT. Amino acids: CASSQEWAGITEAFF.

V usage is TRBV25-1 and J usage is TRBJ1-1; TRBD1 is a possible D gene (6 bases). The V end was cut by 4 bases, the J end by 6 bases, with 18 bases between. Germline CDR1 MGHDK, CDR2 SYGVNS. The CDR3 is 15 amino acids. The CDR3 DNA sequence: TGTGCCAGCAGTGCGCCCTTCGGGGGGCACTCTGAAGCTTTCTTT. This encodes CASSAPFGGHSEAFF.

To note about this clone: Other DNA sequences within the sample encode an identical CDR3. The chain combines TRBV19 with TRBJ1-5; 7 nucleotides match TRBD1. Per the germline V gene, CDR1 is LNHDA and CDR2 is SQIVND (reference sequence). The ends lost 4 bases at V and 4 bases at J; junction bases unmatched: 1. The CDR3 is 13 residues long. This chain's CDR3 is CASSTTGNQPQHF. Written as DNA, the CDR3 is TGTGCCAGTAGTACGACAGGGAATCAGCCCCAGCATTTT.

The rearrangement joins TRBV6-1 to TRBJ1-2, with D unclear. The V end was cut by 3 bases, the J end by 4 bases, with 12 bases between. Germline loops: CDR1 MNHNS, CDR2 SASEGT. This CDR3 has 14 residues. The CDR3 here is CASSDYQSFYGYTF. In DNA, the CDR3 is TGTGCCAGCAGTGATTATCAGTCCTTCTATGGCTACACCTTC.

This chain joins TRBV10-3 and TRBJ2-7; 9 bases map to TRBD1. V lost 3 bases, J lost 5 bases, and 11 bases stayed unmatched. This CDR3 is 16 amino acids long. CDR1 ENHRY and CDR2 SYGVKD come from the germline V gene. CDR3 DNA: TGTGCCATCAGTGAAGGACAGGGGCTCGTTTCCCACGAGCAGTACTTC. It specifies CAISEGQGLVSHEQYF.

The chain employs TRBV4-2 and TRBJ1-4; perhaps TRBD1 as D (6 bases). In germline, CDR1 is LGHNA, CDR2 YNFKEQ. Trimming stripped 0 bases from V and 7 bases from J, with 15 bases between. The CDR3 loop spans 16 amino acids. This chain's CDR3 is CASSQDLGASGEKLFF. In DNA, the CDR3 is TGTGCCAGCAGCCAAGATCTGGGGGCGTCTGGTGAAAAACTGTTTTTT.

The chain carries TRBV6-2 or TRBV6-3 and TRBJ1-4; TRBD1 aligns across 7 bases. V gave up 6 bases and J gave up 8 bases; unmatched junction bases: 6. CDR3 length equals 13 residues. Germline V CDR1 and CDR2: MNHEY, SVGEGT. CDR3 sequence: CASSPGTDEKLFF. CDR3 DNA sequence: TGTGCCAGCAGCCCCGGGACAGACGAAAAACTGTTTTTT.

The chain recombines TRBV10-3 with TRBJ1-5; D not certain. Germline-derived CDR1 and CDR2 are ENHRY and SYGVKD. The CDR3 loop spans 13 amino acids. Trimming removed 0 bases from V and 7 bases from J, with 7 bases in between. CDR3 DNA sequence: TGTGCCATCAGTGAGTCGGAGGAGCAGCCCCAGCATTTT. Translating gives CAISESEEQPQHF.

The chain combines TRBV4-2 with TRBJ2-1; 12 bases are a match to TRBD2. Germline V gene sequence: CDR1 LGHNA, CDR2 YNFKEQ. The CDR3 has 16 residues. V was clipped by 3 bases and J by 8 bases; unmatched bases: 8. The CDR3 reads CASSHGLAGSNYEQFF. The DNA for the CDR3 is TGTGCCAGCAGCCATGGACTAGCGGGGAGTAACTATGAGCAGTTCTTC.

The rearrangement uses TRBV3-1 (or the pseudogene TRBV3-2) and TRBJ1-4; D uncertain. This CDR3 contains 11 residues. Trimming cost V 4 bases and J 7 bases, with 4 bases left between them. CDR1 is LGHDT, CDR2 YNNKEL, per germline (reference sequence). This CDR3 is CASSLSEKLFF. CDR3 DNA sequence: TGTGCCAGCAGCCTCAGTGAAAAACTGTTTTTT.

V gene TRBV4-3 combines with J gene TRBJ2-2; the match to TRBD2 covers 11 bases. After removal of 0 bases from V and 0 bases from J, the junction contained 15 bases not matched to a gene. In germline, CDR1 is LGHNA, CDR2 YSLEER. The CDR3 consists of 22 residues. CDR3 coding DNA: TGCGCCAGCAGCCAAGATATGGTAGCTAGCGGGGGGCCTTTCGCGAACACCGGGGAGCTGTTTTTT. It yields the protein CASSQDMVASGGPFANTGELFF.

The chain is built from TRBV21-1 and TRBJ2-7; the table names TRBD2, a call not compared with the DNA. TRBV21-1 is described as a pseudogene. The CDR3 loop spans 18 amino acids. CDR3 in amino acids: CASSKVRLAGTRSYEQYF. The CDR3 DNA is TGTGCCAGCAGCAAAGTTAGGCTAGCGGGGACTCGCTCCTACGAGCAGTACTTC.

V is TRBV7-2 and J is TRBJ2-3; D might be TRBD2 (6 bases). V lost 2 bases and J lost 1, with 7 bases in between. The CDR3 extends over 14 amino acids. Germline CDR1 SGHTA, CDR2 FQGNSA. The CDR3, as DNA: TGTGCCAGCAGCTTATTAGCGGGCACAGATACGCAGTATTTT. This gives the protein CASSLLAGTDTQYF.

The chain has TRBV19 and TRBJ1-2; possible D gene TRBD1, 5 bases. The CDR3 length is 15 residues. V lost 6 bases to trimming and J lost 6 bases, with 20 bases between them. Germline CDR1 and CDR2: LNHDA and SQIVND (reference sequence). This CDR3 reads CASRVIAFTGDGYTF. CDR3 DNA sequence: TGTGCCAGTAGGGTCATAGCCTTCACGGGGGATGGCTACACCTTC.

This clone was recorded once. This sequence joins TRBV11-2 and TRBJ1-2; D is uncertain. V was clipped by 5 bases and J by 4 bases, with 14 bases between them. This CDR3 has 14 residues. Germline-derived CDR1 and CDR2 are SGHAT and FQNNGV. CDR3 in amino acids: CASSPESWSYGYTF. DNA of the CDR3: TGTGCCAGCAGCCCCGAGTCGTGGAGCTATGGCTACACCTTC.

The chain links TRBV18 to TRBJ1-2; D possibly corresponds to TRBD1 (5 bases). Looked up from germline, CDR1 is KGHSH and CDR2 is LQKENI. This CDR3 contains 16 residues. The V and J ends lost 3 bases and 3 bases respectively, with 17 bases between them. CDR3 residues: CASSPGGGTAYYGYTF. The CDR3 DNA sequence: TGTGCCAGCTCACCCGGGGGAGGGACGGCATACTATGGCTACACCTTC.

V gene TRBV18 combines with J gene TRBJ2-6, with D tentatively TRBD1 (5 bases). CDR3 length: 16 amino acids. Germline-derived CDR1 and CDR2 are KGHSH and LQKENI. V was trimmed by 5 bases and J by 0 bases, leaving 11 bases between them. CDR3 in amino acids: CASSARVSSGANVLTF. The DNA for the CDR3 is TGTGCCAGCTCAGCCAGGGTGAGCTCTGGGGCCAACGTCCTGACTTTC.

This chain joins TRBV30 and TRBJ1-6; the D is unclear. The CDR3 loop spans 18 amino acids. Trimming removed 2 bases from V and 1 base from J, with 18 bases in between. CDR1 is GTSNPN and CDR2 is SVGIG in the germline V gene (reference sequence). The CDR3 is CAWSPRGKTISYNSPLHF. Here the CDR3 DNA reads TGTGCCTGGAGTCCCCGAGGGAAAACAATTTCCTATAATTCACCCCTCCACTTT.

V is TRBV19 and J is TRBJ1-6, with 10 bases that match TRBD1. Trimming cost V 4 bases and J 9 bases; bases outside gene matches: 15. The germline V gene encodes CDR1 LNHDA and CDR2 SQIVND (reference sequence). The CDR3 runs to 18 residues. The CDR3 here is CASSKGVRDRGGSSPLHF. Written as DNA, the CDR3 is TGTGCCAGTAGTAAGGGGGTCCGGGACAGGGGTGGTAGTTCACCCCTCCACTTT.

The genes are TRBV19 and TRBJ1-1; D is ambiguous. There are 11 residues in the CDR3. Germline assignment: CDR1 LNHDA and CDR2 SQIVND (reference sequence). The germline V and J ends were trimmed by 8 bases and 7 bases, with 11 bases remaining between them. Written as DNA, the CDR3 is TGTGCCAGTCTTCAGGCAAATGAAGCTTTCTTT. It specifies CASLQANEAFF.

This chain connects TRBV25-1 to TRBJ1-5; 11 bases map to TRBD1. Germline assignment: CDR1 MGHDK and CDR2 SYGVNS. The CDR3 is 17 residues long. J lost 2 bases, V lost 4 bases, and 7 bases had no gene match. The CDR3 coding sequence is TGTGCCAGCAGTGCGAAGGGACAGGGGGGAGGCAATCAGCCCCAGCATTTT. Residues: CASSAKGQGGGNQPQHF.

The chain links TRBV7-3 to TRBJ2-2; D gene ambiguous. The V gene lost 2 bases and the J gene lost 3 bases, with 10 bases spanning the gap. The CDR3 contains 15 residues. Germline values: CDR1 SGHTA, CDR2 FQGTGA. Written as DNA, the CDR3 is TGTGCCAGCAGCTTACTAGGAGCTGACACCGGGGAGCTGTTTTTT. Translated: CASSLLGADTGELFF.

The rearrangement joins TRBV6-5 to TRBJ1-3; TRBD1 might be the D (5 bases). Germline loops: CDR1 MNHEY, CDR2 SVGAGI. The CDR3 totals 14 residues. Trimming pared 0 bases from V and 7 bases from J, leaving 10 bases between. Written as DNA, the CDR3 is TGTGCCAGCAGTTACTCGCAGGGTATGAACACCATATATTTT. Its protein is CASSYSQGMNTIYF.

The chain employs TRBV19 and TRBJ1-4; D is perhaps TRBD1 (5 bases). The germline V gene encodes CDR1 LNHDA and CDR2 SQIVND (reference sequence). The CDR3 is 16 amino acids. The ends were cut back, 2 bases at V and 0 bases at J, with 10 bases in the middle. CDR3 in DNA: TGTGCCAGTAGTATATCCTGGGGGGCAACTAATGAAAAACTGTTTTTT. Amino acid sequence: CASSISWGATNEKLFF.

The chain employs TRBV3-1 (or the pseudogene TRBV3-2) and TRBJ1-2; D not certain. Germline lookup yields CDR1 LGHDT and CDR2 YNNKEL (reference sequence). V lost 6 bases and J 4 bases, leaving 15 bases between the germline ends. This CDR3 has 14 residues. CDR3 bases: TGTGCCAGCAGGGACGAGGGTCGGGGCTATGGCTACACCTTC. This codes for CASRDEGRGYGYTF.

The chain uses TRBV4-1 and TRBJ1-1; 11 bases map to TRBD1. Trimming cost V 4 bases and J 3 bases; bases outside gene matches: 4. The length of the CDR3 is 15 residues. The germline gives CDR1 MGHRA, CDR2 YSYEKL. The CDR3 reads CASSPGQGAYTEAFF. The CDR3 region has the DNA TGCGCCAGCAGCCCCGGACAGGGGGCGTACACTGAAGCTTTCTTT.

The rearrangement joins TRBV18 to TRBJ2-2; 8 bases map to TRBD2. The CDR3 is made up of 16 amino acids. Germline V gene data show CDR1 as KGHSH and CDR2 as LQKENI. Trimming cost V 3 bases and J 7 bases; bases outside gene matches: 10. The CDR3: CASSPPGLVAVGELFF. CDR3 nucleotides: TGTGCCAGCTCACCTCCGGGACTAGTGGCAGTCGGGGAGCTGTTTTTT.